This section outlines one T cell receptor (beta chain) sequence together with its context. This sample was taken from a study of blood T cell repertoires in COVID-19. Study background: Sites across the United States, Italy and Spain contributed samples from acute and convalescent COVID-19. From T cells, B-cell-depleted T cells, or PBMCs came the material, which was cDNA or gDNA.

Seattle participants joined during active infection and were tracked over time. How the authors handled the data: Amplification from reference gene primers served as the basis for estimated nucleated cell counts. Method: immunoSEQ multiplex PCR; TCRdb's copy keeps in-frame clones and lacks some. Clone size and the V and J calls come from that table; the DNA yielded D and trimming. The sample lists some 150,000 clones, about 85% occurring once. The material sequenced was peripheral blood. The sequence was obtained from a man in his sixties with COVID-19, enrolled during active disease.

The CDR3 loop reads CASSYGGPGQGASNSPLHF. As DNA, the CDR3 is TGTGCCAGCAGTTACGGGGGACCGGGACAGGGGGCGAGTAATTCACCCCTCCACTTT. This chain connects TRBV6-2 or TRBV6-3 to TRBJ1-6; 12 bases map to TRBD1. There are 19 residues in the CDR3. The germline V gene has CDR1 MNHEY and CDR2 SVGEGT. The V segment lost 2 bases and the J segment 6 bases; nucleotides outside the gene matches: 11.